This TCR beta chain comes out of a study of blood T cells in healthy people across ages. Study outcomes and limitations: TCR beta diversity per million T cells fell roughly linearly with age. The unknown donor CMV status may have confounded expanded clonotype changes.

Note on this clonotype: Its antigen is still unknown.

The second PCR ran roughly 6 to 11 cycles with a sample-barcoded 5' primer and J-beta primers. TCRdb fed the 5' RACE reads into MiXCR, producing one record per CDR3 protein. The sample has fewer than 950,000 distinct CDR3 sequences, approximately 35% seen once. Sample: blood. The clonotype comes from a man between 18 and 29 years old in good health.

The CDR3 protein is CASSPPALGAFF. As DNA, the CDR3 is TGTGCCAGCAGCCCTCCGGCTTTAGGGGCTTTCTTT. The V and J genes are TRBV7-8 and TRBJ1-1, with D unclear. The CDR3 length is 12 residues. Germline V lookup: CDR1 SGHVS, CDR2 FQNEAQ. The V end lost 5 bases, the J end lost 11 bases, and 15 bases lay between the germline ends.